The entry below describes one T cell receptor beta chain. Its antigen specificity is not known. Base qualities were left out, and no much larger clone turns up one base away. The roughly 42 donors, aged roughly 6 to 95 years, were systemically healthy Caucasian individuals from Russia. Ten milliliters of peripheral blood were drawn from each donor into EDTA-treated Vacutainer tubes. Ficoll-Paque density-gradient centrifugation was used to isolate PBMCs, with at least 6 million per sample. Trizol reagent was used to extract total RNA from PBMCs, with at least 6 micrograms per sample. For every donor, an aliquot of PBMCs went through flow cytometry to measure the percentages of naive CD45RAhigh/CD27high T cells. The CDR3 spans 16 residues, from the cysteine through the phenylalanine. Only CDR3 DNA remains: 48 bases, in frame from the first base. CDR1 is given as SGDLS and CDR2 as YYNGEE, both from the germline V gene. Trimming removed 0 bases from V and 2 bases from J; the gene matches leave 4 bases unexplained.

These data are taken from a study of blood T cells in healthy people across ages (dated by TCRdb to the mid-2010s). Notes on the research overall: In model experiments, roughly one uniquely barcoded TCR beta cDNA molecule per two T cells was captured by template switching. Donors were grouped into four age groups: young (average roughly 16 years), middle-aged (under 40), aged (about 60) and long-lived (about 90). Age-related changes in TCR beta repertoire diversity were measured in the study by deep sequencing normalized with unique cDNA molecular identifiers. For two donors (one aged 18 to 30 and one aged 80 or older), the study analyzed two additional independent replicas of 1 million unique cDNA reads from the same blood draw. To avoid experimental bias, donors of different ages were randomly spread across the sequencing lanes.

The library was made by 5' RACE. These reads were obtained on an Illumina HiSeq 2500. A second PCR of about 7 to 12 cycles was performed with a sample-barcoded 5' primer and a J-beta primer mix. A unique molecular identifier was introduced onto each TCR beta cDNA molecule by a template-switch 5' adaptor carrying 12 random nucleotides. At least 3 million CDR3-containing paired-end reads were obtained from each sample. The Mint cDNA synthesis kit, primed by a TRBC-specific oligonucleotide, was used to synthesize first-strand cDNA from all RNA. Following uracil-DNA glycosylase treatment, a first 18-cycle PCR with universal primers M1SS and BC2_uni_R was performed on all cDNA. Processing in the source paper ran as follows. For normalization, 1 million high-quality reads, each with a distinct molecular identifier, were randomly selected from each sample. Reads with shared molecular identifiers were discarded instead of being binned into consensus sequences. MiTCR, with a Q25 quality threshold and the strictest error-elimination algorithm, was used for CDR3 identification, clonotype clustering and error correction. Lower-bound total TCR beta diversity was estimated with a nonparametric unseen species model using Euler transformation. TCRdb's own reprocessing of the public reads used fastp at Q25 and MiXCR and kept productive beta chains. CDR3 protein duplicates are merged, each entry listing the most common genes and DNA. The V and J calls were determined by TCRdb, not by the authors. The sample table contains about 1.5 million distinct CDR3 sequences; only one count was recorded for roughly 40% of them. Around 8% of the sample is in the top ten clones.

What the work shows at the level of the full study, not this receptor alone: Estimates of total diversity based on one million sequenced T cells were considered lower bounds and underestimates. Conclusive comparison of naive and antigen-experienced compartments was prevented by the profiling of bulk unsorted PBMCs. Compared with the aged group, the long-lived group had more naive CD4+ T cells, fewer expanded clones and increased TCR diversity, a pattern suggesting age selection. Because donor CMV infection status was unknown, age-related changes in expanded clonotypes were potentially confounded. As age increased, observed TCR beta diversity per million T cells dropped in a roughly linear way, and a significant reduction was already evident by age 40. Observed TCR beta diversity correlated strongly with the percentage of naive T cells measured by flow cytometry.

The sequenced material came from blood. The source is a woman younger than 35 in good health. The V gene is TRBV9 and the J gene is TRBJ2-3, and TRBD2 matches 9 of the central bases. CDR3 reads: CASSVDLAGNTDTQYF. Read as DNA, the sequence is TGTGCCAGCAGCGTAGACCTAGCGGGGAACACAGATACGCAGTATTTT. With the rest looked up from the reference TRBV9 and TRBJ2-3 genes rather than sequenced, the full variable domain is DSGVTQTPKHLITATGQRVTLRCSPRSGDLSVYWYQQSLDQGLQFLIQYYNGEERAKGNILERFSAQQFPDLHSELNLSSLELGDSALYFCASSVDLAGNTDTQYFGPGTRLTVL.